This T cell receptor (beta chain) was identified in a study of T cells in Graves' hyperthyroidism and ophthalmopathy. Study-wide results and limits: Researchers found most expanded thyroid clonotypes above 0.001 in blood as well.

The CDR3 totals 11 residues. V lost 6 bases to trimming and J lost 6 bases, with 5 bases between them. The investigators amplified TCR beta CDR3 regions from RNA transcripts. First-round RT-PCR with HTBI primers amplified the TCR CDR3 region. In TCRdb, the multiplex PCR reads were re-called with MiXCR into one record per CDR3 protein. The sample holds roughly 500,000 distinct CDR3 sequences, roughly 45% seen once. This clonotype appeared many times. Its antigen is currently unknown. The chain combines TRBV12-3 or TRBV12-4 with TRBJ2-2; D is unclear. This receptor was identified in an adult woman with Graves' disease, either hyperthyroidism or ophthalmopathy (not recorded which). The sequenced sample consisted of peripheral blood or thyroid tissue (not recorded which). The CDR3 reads CASSLSGELFF. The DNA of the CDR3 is TGTGCCAGCAGCTTATCCGGGGAGCTGTTTTTT.